What follows are 17 T cell receptor beta chains derived from one specimen sequenced in a study of cytomegalovirus exposure and HLA in healthy donors. The PCR made use of 60 Vbeta and 13 Jbeta primers. The repertoire was sequenced with immunoSEQ multiplex PCR; TCRdb's copy has only in-frame clones and lacks some. The repertoire includes 20,000 to 30,000 clones, 70% of them detected once, and about 4.2% sits in the top ten. The source material was PBMCs. The receptors were sampled from a woman aged 50 to 60 in good health and CMV-seronegative.

The V gene is TRBV29-1, the J gene TRBJ2-7, with D perhaps TRBD2 (5 bases). Germline values: CDR1 SQVTM, CDR2 ANQGSEA. V was pared by 3 bases and J by 5 bases, with 11 bases between. The length of the CDR3 is 12 residues. CDR3 bases: TGCAGCGTTGATAGCATCGGGAACGAGCAGTACTTC. Amino acid sequence: CSVDSIGNEQYF.

This clone was counted between two and nine times. The chain is built from TRBV5-1 and TRBJ1-3, with unresolved D. With 0 bases removed from V and 0 bases from J, the gap between germline ends came to 10 bases. CDR1 and CDR2 (germline): SGHRS, YFSETQ. This CDR3 has 16 residues. CDR3 protein: CASSLGPGISGNTIYF. The CDR3 nucleotides read TGCGCCAGCAGCTTGGGTCCGGGGATCTCTGGAAACACCATATATTTT.

The CDR3 spells CATRTDRDTYEQYF. Here the CDR3 DNA reads TGTGCCACCCGGACGGACAGGGATACCTACGAGCAGTACTTC. The chain has TRBV10-3 and TRBJ2-7, with 8 bases fitting TRBD1. Trimming at V came to 10 bases and at J to 2 bases, leaving 10 bases not matched to a gene. The V gene's germline CDR1 is ENHRY and CDR2 SYGVKD. The CDR3 has 14 amino acids.

This clone showed up just a few times. This chain uses TRBV5-4 with TRBJ2-5; 8 positions match TRBD2. This CDR3 comprises 15 residues. Germline V gives CDR1 SGHNT, CDR2 YYREEE (reference sequence). J was trimmed by 4 bases and V by 3 bases; bases with no gene match: 8. The CDR3 region has the DNA TGTGCCAGCAGCTCACAGCGGGGGAGCGGAGAGACCCAGTACTTC. Translating gives CASSSQRGSGETQYF.

The chain links TRBV19 to TRBJ1-1; D ambiguous. The CDR3 sequence is 14 residues long. Trimming removed 3 bases at V and 5 bases at J, with 13 bases between. Germline loops: CDR1 LNHDA, CDR2 SQIVND (reference sequence). The CDR3 here is CASSIFTTGTEAFF. CDR3 nucleotide sequence: TGTGCCAGTAGTATCTTCACAACCGGGACTGAAGCTTTCTTT.

A single count supports this clone. The V call is TRBV29-1, the J call TRBJ2-3; tentative D call: TRBD2 (6 bases). The V end lost 7 bases, the J end lost 6 bases, and 14 bases lay between the germline ends. The CDR3 loop spans 12 amino acids. Germline CDR1 reads SQVTM; CDR2 reads ANQGSEA. In nucleotides, the CDR3 is TGCAGCGATCGACGTGGAGGGGATACGCAGTATTTT. Its protein is CSDRRGGDTQYF.

V usage is TRBV6-1 and J usage is TRBJ2-7; 7 bases align to TRBD2. V shed 7 bases, J shed 2 bases, and the junction held 8 bases outside the gene matches. CDR1 is MNHNS, CDR2 SASEGT, per germline. The CDR3 totals 14 residues. The chain's CDR3 is CASILASLTYEQYF. CDR3 nucleotides: TGTGCCAGCATACTAGCGAGCTTAACCTACGAGCAGTACTTC.

V usage is TRBV5-1 and J usage is TRBJ2-3; TRBD2 matches at 8 bases. The CDR3 spans 14 residues. The V and J ends lost 4 bases and 6 bases, in that order; junction bases with no gene match: 7. Per germline, CDR1 SGHRS and CDR2 YFSETQ. CDR3 protein: CASSPRGVGDTQYF. CDR3 DNA: TGCGCCAGCAGCCCGCGGGGGGTCGGGGATACGCAGTATTTT.

This clone was recorded only once. The genes are TRBV6-5 and TRBJ2-3, with 15 bases lining up with TRBD2. The CDR3 contains 15 residues. The germline CDR1 and CDR2 sequences are MNHEY and SVGAGI. With 5 bases clipped from V and 7 bases from J, the junction kept 4 bases outside the gene matches. For the CDR3, the DNA is TGTGCCAGCAGTCTTGGGACTAGCGGGAGGAATACGCAGTATTTT. Translating gives CASSLGTSGRNTQYF.

This clone occurred a few times. The V call is TRBV6-5, the J call TRBJ2-7; TRBD1 is a possible D gene (6 bases). This CDR3 spans 14 amino acids. With 2 bases removed from V and 2 bases from J, the gap between germline ends came to 10 bases. Germline CDR1 MNHEY, CDR2 SVGAGI. CDR3 sequence: CASSYTQGTYEQYF. The DNA for the CDR3 is TGTGCCAGCAGTTACACGCAGGGGACCTACGAGCAGTACTTC.

The rearrangement uses TRBV5-3 and TRBJ1-5; the D gene is possibly TRBD1 (6 bases). TRBV5-3 is an ORF; its function is uncertain. V dropped 2 bases and J dropped 0 bases, with 6 bases sitting between them. There are 14 residues in the CDR3. CDR3 nucleotide sequence: TGTGCCAGAAGCTTAGGGGGTAGCAATCAGCCCCAGCATTTT. Translating it yields CARSLGGSNQPQHF.

The rearrangement joins TRBV5-1 to TRBJ1-1; 7 bases map to TRBD1. Germline V CDR1 and CDR2: SGHRS, YFSETQ. The CDR3 totals 16 residues. V trimming: 2 bases; J trimming: 4 bases; junction bases outside the gene matches: 11. CDR3 bases: TGCGCCAGCAGCTTTCGGACAGGCGGGTACCCCACTGAAGCTTTCTTT. As protein: CASSFRTGGYPTEAFF.

The chain is built from TRBV29-1 and TRBJ2-2, with TRBD1 identical over 11 bases. The CDR3 sequence is 16 residues long. The V gene's germline CDR1 is SQVTM and CDR2 ANQGSEA. Trimming at V came to 2 bases and at J to 6 bases, leaving 8 bases not matched to a gene. CDR3 loop: CSVELGGQGGPGELFF. CDR3 nucleotide sequence: TGCAGCGTTGAACTAGGGGGACAGGGGGGACCCGGGGAGCTGTTTTTT.

This clone was seen a few times. This chain connects TRBV5-1 to TRBJ1-4; 7 bases match TRBD1. Trimming at V came to 7 bases and at J to 3 bases, leaving 6 bases not matched to a gene. Germline V gene sequence: CDR1 SGHRS, CDR2 YFSETQ. The CDR3 extends over 14 amino acids. In nucleotides, the CDR3 is TGCGCCAGCGCTCGGGACAGCCCTAATGAAAAACTGTTTTTT. Its translation is CASARDSPNEKLFF.

V is TRBV5-6 and J is TRBJ2-5; maybe TRBD1 (6 bases). V gave up 1 base and J gave up 5 bases, with 18 bases separating them. CDR3 length: 16 amino acids. Looked up from germline, CDR1 is SGHDT and CDR2 is YYEEEE. As DNA, the CDR3 is TGTGCCAGCAGCTTGTCCACAGGGCAAAGTAGGGAGACCCAGTACTTC. It translates to CASSLSTGQSRETQYF. The entire variable domain, with the rest obtained from reference TRBV5-6 and TRBJ2-5, is as follows: DAGVTQSPTHLIKTRGQQVTLRCSPKSGHDTVSWYQQALGQGPQFIFQYYEEEERQRGNFPDRFSGHQFPNYSSELNVNALLLGDSALYLCASSLSTGQSRETQYFGPGTRLLVL.

The chain has TRBV10-1 and TRBJ1-2; 10 bases agree with TRBD1. CDR1 and CDR2 from the germline V gene are WNHNN and SYGVQD (reference sequence). The CDR3 length is 13 residues. V was clipped by 8 bases and J by 2 bases; unmatched bases: 2. The CDR3 reads CASPGQGNYGYTF. The CDR3 bases are TGCGCCAGCCCGGGACAGGGGAACTATGGCTACACCTTC.

This clone showed up just a few times. J is TRBJ1-6 and V is TRBV10-1, with D hard to call. The germline V gene encodes CDR1 WNHNN and CDR2 SYGVQD (reference sequence). The ends were cut back, 0 bases at V and 9 bases at J, with 15 bases in the middle. The CDR3 is 16 residues long. CDR3 sequence (DNA): TGCGCCAGCAGTGAGTCGCTCGGCGGGTCGGGTTCACCCCTCCACTTT. This sequence encodes CASSESLGGSGSPLHF.